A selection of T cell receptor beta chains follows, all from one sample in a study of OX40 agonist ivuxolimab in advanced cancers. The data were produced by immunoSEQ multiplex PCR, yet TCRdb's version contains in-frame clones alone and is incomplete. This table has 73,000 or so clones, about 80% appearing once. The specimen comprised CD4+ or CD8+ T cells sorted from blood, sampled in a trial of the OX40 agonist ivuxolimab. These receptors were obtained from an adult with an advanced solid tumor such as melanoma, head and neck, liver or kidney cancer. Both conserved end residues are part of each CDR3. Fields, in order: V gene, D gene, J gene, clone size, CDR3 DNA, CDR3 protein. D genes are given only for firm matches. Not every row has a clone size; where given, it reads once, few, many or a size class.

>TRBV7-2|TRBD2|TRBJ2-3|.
TGTGCCAGCAGCCGAAGCTGGACTAGCGGGGGGGCCGGTGGTACGCAGTATTTT
CASSRSWTSGGAGGTQYF
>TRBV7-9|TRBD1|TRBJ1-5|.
TGTGCCAGCAGCTTAGGGACAGGGTTTGGCAATCAGCCCCAGCATTTT
CASSLGTGFGNQPQHF
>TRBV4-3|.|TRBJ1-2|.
TGCGCCAGCAGCCAAGATCGGGAGGAGAACTATGGCTACACCTTC
CASSQDREENYGYTF
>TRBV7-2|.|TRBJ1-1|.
TGTGCCAGCAGCTCCCTGGGGCTCGGCACTGAAGCTTTCTTT
CASSSLGLGTEAFF
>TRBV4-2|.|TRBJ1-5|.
TGTGCCAGCAGCCCTCTCGAGGGCAGCGCCCAGCATTTT
CASSPLEGSAQHF
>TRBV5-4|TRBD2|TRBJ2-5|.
TGTGCCAGCAGTCCTTCGGGAGGGACACAAGAGACCCAGTACTTC
CASSPSGGTQETQYF
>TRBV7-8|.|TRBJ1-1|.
TGTGCCAGCAGCTTAGCGGGGGAAACTGAAGCTTTCTTT
CASSLAGETEAFF
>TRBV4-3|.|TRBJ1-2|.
TGCGCCAGCAGCCCGGGCGAGGGTCTGATCGGCTACACCTTC
CASSPGEGLIGYTF
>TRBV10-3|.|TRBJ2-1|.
TGTGCCACCAGTCCAGAGAATGAGCAGTTCTTC
CATSPENEQFF
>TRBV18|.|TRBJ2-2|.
TGTGCCAGCTCACCGCCGGGACTGAACACCGGGGAGCTGTTTTTT
CASSPPGLNTGELFF
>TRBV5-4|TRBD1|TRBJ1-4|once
TGTGCCAGCAGCCCTCCGGGACAGGGGAGGGATGGTGAAAAACTGTTTTTT
CASSPPGQGRDGEKLFF
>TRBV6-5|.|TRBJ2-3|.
TGTGCCAGCAGTTACGCGCAGGGGTCAGATACGCAGTATTTT
CASSYAQGSDTQYF
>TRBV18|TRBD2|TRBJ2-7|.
TGTGCCAGCTCCATTAGCGGGGGATCCTCCTACGAGCAGTACTTC
CASSISGGSSYEQYF
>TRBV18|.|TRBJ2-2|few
TGTGCCAGCTCACCTCAGAGGGAGGTGACCGGGGAGCTGTTTTTT
CASSPQREVTGELFF
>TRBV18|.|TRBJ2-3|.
TGTGCCAGCTCATCGCAGGGGGGAAGCACAGATACGCAGTATTTT
CASSSQGGSTDTQYF
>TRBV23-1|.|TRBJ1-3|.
TGCGCCAGCAGTCAATCGTGGCGCGGGGTTGGAAACACCATATATTTT
CASSQSWRGVGNTIYF
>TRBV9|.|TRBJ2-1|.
TGTGCCAGCGGGACCCGTCTAGCTTCCTTTGCCGATGAGCAGTTCTTC
CASGTRLASFADEQFF
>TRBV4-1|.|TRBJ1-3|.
TGCGCCAGCAGCCAAGGACGGGCCTGGACAATCGGAAACACCATATATTTT
CASSQGRAWTIGNTIYF
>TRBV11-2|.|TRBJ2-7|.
TGTGCCAGCAGCTTGCAGCGGGCCTACGAGCAGTACTTC
CASSLQRAYEQYF
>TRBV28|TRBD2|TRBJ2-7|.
TGTGCCAGCAGGCACTCCGGGACTAGTGGCGAGCAGTACTTC
CASRHSGTSGEQYF
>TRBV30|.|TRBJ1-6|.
TGTGCCTGGAGCGGGGGGCGTATAGATAATTCACCCCTCCACTTT
CAWSGGRIDNSPLHF
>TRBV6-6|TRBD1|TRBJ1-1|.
TGTGCCAGCAGGAACAGGGGGGACACTGAAGCTTTCTTT
CASRNRGDTEAFF
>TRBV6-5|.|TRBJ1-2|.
TGTGCCAGCAGCCACCCGGATGGGGGCTACACCTTC
CASSHPDGGYTF
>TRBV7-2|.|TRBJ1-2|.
TGTGCCAGCAGCCCAGGACCGAACTATGGCTACACCTTC
CASSPGPNYGYTF
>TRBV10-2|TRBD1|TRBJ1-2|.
TGCGCCAGCAGTGCGGGACAGGGGTATGGCTACACCTTC
CASSAGQGYGYTF
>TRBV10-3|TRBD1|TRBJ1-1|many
TGTGCCACCGTCCCGGGACAGGGAAACACTGAAGCTTTCTTT
CATVPGQGNTEAFF
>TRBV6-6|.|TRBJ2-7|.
TGTGCCAGCAGTTACGGGGTGTCCTACGAGCAGTACTTC
CASSYGVSYEQYF
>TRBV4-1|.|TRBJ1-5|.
TGCGCCAGCAGCTTAAGAAGCGATCAGCCCCAGCATTTT
CASSLRSDQPQHF
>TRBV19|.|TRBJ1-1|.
TGTGCCAGTAGTCTACGACCCGGGGGAAGGACTGAAGCTTTCTTT
CASSLRPGGRTEAFF
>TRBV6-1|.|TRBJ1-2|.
TGTGCCAGCAGTGAAGGAGTCGGGTCTGGCTACACCTTC
CASSEGVGSGYTF
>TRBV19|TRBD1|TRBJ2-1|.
TGTGCCAGTAGTAAAACAGGGGGCACCTACAATGAGCAGTTCTTC
CASSKTGGTYNEQFF
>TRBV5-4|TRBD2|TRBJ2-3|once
TGTGCCAGCAGCCCCGTTGGAGCGGGGGGGCTTGGGGATACGCAGTATTTT
CASSPVGAGGLGDTQYF
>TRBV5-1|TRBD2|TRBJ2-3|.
TGCGCCAGCAGCTTCGGCTACCAGACTAGCGGAACAGATACGCAGTATTTT
CASSFGYQTSGTDTQYF
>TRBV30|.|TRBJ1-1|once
TGTGCCTGGAGGACCACGGACGCCGGTGGGGCTTTCTTT
CAWRTTDAGGAFF
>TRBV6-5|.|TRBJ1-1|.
TGTGCCAGCAGTGAACGAGGCTTTGAAGCTTTCTTT
CASSERGFEAFF
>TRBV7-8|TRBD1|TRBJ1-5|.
TGTGCCAGCAGCTCAGAGACAGGGCTAAATCAGCCCCAGCATTTT
CASSSETGLNQPQHF
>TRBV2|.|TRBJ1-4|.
TGTGCCAGCACCGGAGGGGGGGGTGGGGAAAAACTGTTTTTT
CASTGGGGGEKLFF
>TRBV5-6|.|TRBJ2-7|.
TGTGCCAGCAGCTCTTACTCCGGGCACGAGCAGTACTTC
CASSSYSGHEQYF
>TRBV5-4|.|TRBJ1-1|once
TGTGCCAGCAGCTCCCCCCCAGGTGGGAACACTGAAGCTTTCTTT
CASSSPPGGNTEAFF
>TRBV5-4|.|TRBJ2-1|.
TGTGCCAGCAGCCCGGCCGGGACCACCCGTCCCAATGAGCAGTTCTTC
CASSPAGTTRPNEQFF
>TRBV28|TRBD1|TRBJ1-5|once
TGTGCCAGCAGTTGGGGGAGGGGGCTACGCAATCAGCCCCAGCATTTT
CASSWGRGLRNQPQHF
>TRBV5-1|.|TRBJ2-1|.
TGCGCCAGCAGCTTTGGTACGGGGAACTCCTACAATGAGCAGTTCTTC
CASSFGTGNSYNEQFF
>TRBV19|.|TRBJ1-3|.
TGTGCCAGTAGTATGGGACCCCCTGGAAACACCATATATTTT
CASSMGPPGNTIYF
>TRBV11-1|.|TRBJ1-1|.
TGTGCCAGCAGCCAAGACCCTATGGCTGAAGCTTTCTTT
CASSQDPMAEAFF
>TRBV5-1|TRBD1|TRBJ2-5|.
TGCGCCAGCAGCTTAGGGACAGGGGGCCTGTTGGTGGAGACCCAGTACTTC
CASSLGTGGLLVETQYF
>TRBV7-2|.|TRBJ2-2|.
TGTGCCAGCAGCCCATATACGAACACCGGGGAGCTGTTTTTT
CASSPYTNTGELFF
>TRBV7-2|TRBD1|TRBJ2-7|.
TGTGCCAGCAGCCCAGGGGGCCTCCCTACAGGCGAGCAGTACTTC
CASSPGGLPTGEQYF
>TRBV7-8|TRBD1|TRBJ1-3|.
TGTGCCAGCAGCTCATCCCCCCGGGGTCGACAGGGGACCCAGGAGGGAAACACCATATATTTT
CASSSSPRGRQGTQEGNTIYF
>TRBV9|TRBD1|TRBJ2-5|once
TGTGCCAGCAGCGTAACCCCGGGACAGGGGAAAGAGACCCAGTACTTC
CASSVTPGQGKETQYF
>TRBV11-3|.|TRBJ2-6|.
TGTGCCAGCACCTCCCAGGGGACAAAAAGTCCCGTCCTGACTTTC
CASTSQGTKSPVLTF
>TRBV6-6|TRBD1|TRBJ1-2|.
TGTGCCAGCAGTTTATCGGACAGGGGACCTCGTGGCTACACCTTC
CASSLSDRGPRGYTF
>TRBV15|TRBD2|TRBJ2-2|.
TGTGCCACCAGCAGAGAGACGGGACTAGTTTCCGGGGAGCTGTTTTTT
CATSRETGLVSGELFF
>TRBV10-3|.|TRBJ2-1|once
TGTGCCAACCACACTCTTCGATGTGAGCAGTTCTTC
CANHTLRCEQFF
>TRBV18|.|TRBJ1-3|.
TGTGCCAGCTCACCAGGACCCACGAGCTCTGGAAACACCATATATTTT
CASSPGPTSSGNTIYF
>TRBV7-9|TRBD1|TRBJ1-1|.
TGTGCCAGCAGCTTAAGCGACAGGGATGGCGCTTTCTTT
CASSLSDRDGAFF